This T cell receptor beta chain was sequenced during a study of T cells in Graves' hyperthyroidism and ophthalmopathy. At the level of the study: Any treatment followed the collection of peripheral blood at initial diagnosis. Study results and caveats: Stable hyperthyroidism and ophthalmopathy were separated using 13 V-J signatures.

Diagnosis of hyperthyroidism was new in patients aged 18 to 65, and its duration was under 2 months. Before ophthalmopathy appeared, progressors gave blood at initial hyperthyroidism diagnosis. This clonotype showed up many times. Its antigen is currently unknown. Researchers amplified the TCR beta CDR3 regions from RNA transcripts. Carried out on the TCR CDR3, a first-round RT-PCR used the HTBI primer set. TCRdb processed the multiplex PCR reads anew with MiXCR; each CDR3 protein has one entry. Altogether hundreds of thousands of distinct CDR3 sequences are present, about 15% being singletons, with the ten largest covering roughly 5.5%. The clonotype comes from a woman aged 30 to 39 with Graves' hyperthyroidism that later progressed to Graves' ophthalmopathy. The sample was blood.

The CDR3 spells CSVPSTALRGGYTF. The CDR3 DNA reads TGCAGTGTGCCGTCAACTGCGCTACGAGGTGGCTACACCTTC. The chain links TRBV20-1 to TRBJ1-2; no clear D. Germline V gene sequence: CDR1 DFQATT, CDR2 SNEGSKA (reference sequence). Trimming left V 7 bases short and J 7 bases short, with 22 bases between. The CDR3 has 14 amino acids.